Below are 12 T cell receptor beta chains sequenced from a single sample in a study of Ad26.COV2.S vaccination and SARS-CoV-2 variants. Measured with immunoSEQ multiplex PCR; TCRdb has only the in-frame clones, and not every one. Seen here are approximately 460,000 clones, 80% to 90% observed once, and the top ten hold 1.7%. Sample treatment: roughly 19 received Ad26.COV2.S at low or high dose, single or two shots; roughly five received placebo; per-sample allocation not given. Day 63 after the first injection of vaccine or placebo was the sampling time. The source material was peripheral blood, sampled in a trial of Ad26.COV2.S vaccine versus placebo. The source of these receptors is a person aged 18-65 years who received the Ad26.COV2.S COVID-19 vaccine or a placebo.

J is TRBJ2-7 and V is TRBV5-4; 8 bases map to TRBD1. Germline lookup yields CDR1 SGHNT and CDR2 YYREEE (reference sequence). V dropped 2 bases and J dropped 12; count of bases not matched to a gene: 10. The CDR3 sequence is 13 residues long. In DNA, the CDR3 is TGTGCCAGCAGCTTATACGGGACAGGCGGGTGGTACTTC. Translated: CASSLYGTGGWYF.

The CDR3 DNA sequence: TGTGCCAGCAGCCTTTGGAGGGGGGGCGGCTACACCTTC. Translated, it gives CASSLWRGGGYTF. The gene calls are TRBV7-9 and TRBJ1-2, with D tentatively TRBD1 (6 bases). The germline CDR1 and CDR2 sequences are SEHNR and FQNEAQ (reference sequence). This CDR3 spans 13 amino acids. V was cut by 5 bases and J by 8 bases, with 15 bases left in between.

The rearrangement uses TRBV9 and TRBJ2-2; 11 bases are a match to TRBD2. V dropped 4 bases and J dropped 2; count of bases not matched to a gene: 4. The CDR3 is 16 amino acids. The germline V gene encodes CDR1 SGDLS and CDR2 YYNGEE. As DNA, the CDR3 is TGTGCCAGCAGCCCTGGGACTAGCGGAAACACCGGGGAGCTGTTTTTT. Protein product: CASSPGTSGNTGELFF. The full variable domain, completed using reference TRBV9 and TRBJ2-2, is DSGVTQTPKHLITATGQRVTLRCSPRSGDLSVYWYQQSLDQGLQFLIQYYNGEERAKGNILERFSAQQFPDLHSELNLSSLELGDSALYFCASSPGTSGNTGELFFGEGSRLTVL.

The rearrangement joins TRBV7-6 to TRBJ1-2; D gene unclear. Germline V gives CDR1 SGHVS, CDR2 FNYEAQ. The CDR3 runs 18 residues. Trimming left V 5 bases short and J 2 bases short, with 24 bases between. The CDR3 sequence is CASSDRERIGQDNYGYTF. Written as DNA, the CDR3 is TGTGCCAGCAGCGATAGGGAGCGGATCGGGCAGGACAACTATGGCTACACCTTC. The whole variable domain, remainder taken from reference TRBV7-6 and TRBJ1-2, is GAGVSQSPRYKVTKRGQDVALRCDPISGHVSLYWYRQALGQGPEFLTYFNYEAQQDKSGLPNDRFSAERPEGSISTLTIQRTEQRDSAMYRCASSDRERIGQDNYGYTFGSGTRLTVV.

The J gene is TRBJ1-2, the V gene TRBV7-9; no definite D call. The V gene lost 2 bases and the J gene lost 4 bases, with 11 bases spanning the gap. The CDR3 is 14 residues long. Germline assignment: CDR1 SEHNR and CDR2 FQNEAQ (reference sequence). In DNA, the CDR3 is TGTGCCAGCAGCTTAAAGGAGGCGGCCTATGGCTACACCTTC. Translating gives CASSLKEAAYGYTF.

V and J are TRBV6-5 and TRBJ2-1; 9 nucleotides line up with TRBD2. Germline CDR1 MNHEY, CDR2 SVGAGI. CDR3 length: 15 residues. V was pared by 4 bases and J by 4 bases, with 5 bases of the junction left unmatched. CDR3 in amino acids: CASSLMGLAYNEQFF. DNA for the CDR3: TGTGCCAGCAGTTTAATGGGACTAGCATACAATGAGCAGTTCTTC.

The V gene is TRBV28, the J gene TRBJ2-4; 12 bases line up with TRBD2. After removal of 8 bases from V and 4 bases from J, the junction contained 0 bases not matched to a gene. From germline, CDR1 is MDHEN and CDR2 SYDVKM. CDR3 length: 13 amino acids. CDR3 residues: CASGLAGKNIQYF. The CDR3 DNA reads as TGTGCCAGCGGACTAGCGGGGAAAAACATTCAGTACTTC.

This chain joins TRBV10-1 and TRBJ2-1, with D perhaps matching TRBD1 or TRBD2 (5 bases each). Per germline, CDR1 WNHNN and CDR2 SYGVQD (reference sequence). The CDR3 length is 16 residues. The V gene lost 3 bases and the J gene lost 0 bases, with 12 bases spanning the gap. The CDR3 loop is CASSDLGVGSYNEQFF. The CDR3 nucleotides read TGCGCCAGCAGTGACCTGGGGGTGGGCTCCTACAATGAGCAGTTCTTC.

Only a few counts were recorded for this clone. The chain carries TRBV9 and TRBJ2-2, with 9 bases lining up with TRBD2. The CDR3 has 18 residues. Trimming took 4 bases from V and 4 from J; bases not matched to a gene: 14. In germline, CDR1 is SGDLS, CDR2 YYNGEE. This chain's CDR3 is CASSTSSSGEPPTGELFF. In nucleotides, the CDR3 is TGTGCCAGCAGCACCAGTTCTAGCGGGGAACCCCCCACCGGGGAGCTGTTTTTT.

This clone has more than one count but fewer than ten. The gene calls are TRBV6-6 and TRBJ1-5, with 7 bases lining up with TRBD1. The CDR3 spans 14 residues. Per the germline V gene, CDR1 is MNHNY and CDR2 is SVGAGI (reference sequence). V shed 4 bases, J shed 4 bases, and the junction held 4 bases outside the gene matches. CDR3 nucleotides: TGTGCCAGCAGTTTACAGGGGTGGAATCAGCCCCAGCATTTT. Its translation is CASSLQGWNQPQHF.

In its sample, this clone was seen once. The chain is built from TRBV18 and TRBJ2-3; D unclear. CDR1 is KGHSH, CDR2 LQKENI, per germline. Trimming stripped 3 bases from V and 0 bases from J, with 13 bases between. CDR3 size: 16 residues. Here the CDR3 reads CASSPSRSTSTDTQYF. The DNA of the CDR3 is TGTGCCAGCTCACCGAGCCGAAGCACTAGCACAGATACGCAGTATTTT.

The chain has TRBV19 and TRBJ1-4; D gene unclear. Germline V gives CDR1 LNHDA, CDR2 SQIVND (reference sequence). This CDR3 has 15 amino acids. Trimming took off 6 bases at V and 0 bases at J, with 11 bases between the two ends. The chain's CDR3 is CASSRTPPTNEKLFF. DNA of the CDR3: TGTGCCAGTAGCAGGACTCCACCAACTAATGAAAAACTGTTTTTT.